This entry lists 21 T cell receptor beta chains sequenced from one sample in a study of cytomegalovirus exposure and HLA in healthy donors. The PCR had 60 Vbeta and 13 Jbeta primers. Clones were read by immunoSEQ multiplex PCR, and TCRdb kept only the in-frame ones, dropping some. This sample has some 69,000 clones, with approximately 80% found just once. Sequences were obtained from PBMCs. The origin of the receptors is a woman aged 25-40 years in good health and CMV-seronegative.

J is TRBJ1-2 and V is TRBV7-9, with TRBD1 matching 9 bases. Germline-derived CDR1 and CDR2 are SEHNR and FQNEAQ (reference sequence). This CDR3 comprises 12 residues. V was pared by 5 bases and J by 7 bases, with 2 bases of the junction left unmatched. The CDR3 region is CASSRDRAGYTF. CDR3 nucleotide sequence: TGTGCCAGCAGCCGGGACAGGGCTGGCTACACCTTC.

The chain employs TRBV6-5 and TRBJ1-1; 9 bases agree with TRBD1. The ends lost 0 bases at V and 4 bases at J; junction bases unmatched: 0. Germline values: CDR1 MNHEY, CDR2 SVGAGI. This CDR3 region has 14 residues. CDR3 amino acids: CASSYSTGGTEAFF. CDR3 DNA sequence: TGTGCCAGCAGTTACTCGACAGGGGGCACTGAAGCTTTCTTT.

The chain links TRBV7-9 to TRBJ1-1; no clear D gene. The germline gives CDR1 SEHNR, CDR2 FQNEAQ (reference sequence). V gave up 5 bases and J gave up 1 base, with 5 bases separating them. CDR3 size: 12 residues. CDR3 nucleotide sequence: TGTGCCAGCAGCGAGGGGAACACTGAAGCTTTCTTT. It specifies CASSEGNTEAFF.

V and J are TRBV6-5 and TRBJ2-2; the D is unclear. The germline V gene encodes CDR1 MNHEY and CDR2 SVGAGI. V was clipped by 6 bases and J by 6 bases, with 8 bases between them. CDR3 length: 12 amino acids. CDR3 in DNA: TGTGCCAGCAGCCTCTCGGCCGGGGAGCTGTTTTTT. Encoded protein: CASSLSAGELFF.

V is TRBV9 and J is TRBJ1-3; 7 nucleotides match TRBD1. Germline V gene sequence: CDR1 SGDLS, CDR2 YYNGEE. The CDR3 consists of 16 residues. J lost 1 base, V lost 4 bases, and 8 bases had no gene match. CDR3 region: CASSPSRGKSGNTIYF. As DNA, the CDR3 is TGTGCCAGCAGCCCCAGCAGGGGGAAGTCTGGAAACACCATATATTTT.

The V gene is TRBV20-1, the J gene TRBJ2-1; D ambiguous. The CDR3 is 11 amino acids. In germline, CDR1 is DFQATT, CDR2 SNEGSKA (reference sequence). Trimming removed 6 bases from V and 6 bases from J, with 9 bases in between. CDR3 sequence reads: CSADTANEQFF. For the CDR3, the DNA is TGCAGTGCCGATACAGCCAATGAGCAGTTCTTC.

The chain has TRBV5-8 and TRBJ2-2; possible D gene TRBD1, 6 bases. CDR3 size: 15 residues. V lost 4 bases and J lost 0, with 10 bases in between. Germline V gives CDR1 SGHTS, CDR2 YDEGEE. The CDR3 loop is CASSLDSSNTGELFF. DNA for the CDR3: TGTGCCAGCAGCCTGGACAGTTCGAACACCGGGGAGCTGTTTTTT.

The CDR3 loop reads CASSPPQGVQMQYF. The CDR3 nucleotides read TGTGCCAGCAGTCCCCCCCAGGGGGTGCAGATGCAGTACTTC. J is TRBJ2-7 and V is TRBV27, with 7 nucleotides matching TRBD1. CDR3 length: 14 amino acids. Trimming took 5 bases from V and 9 from J; bases not matched to a gene: 13. Germline V gene data show CDR1 as MNHEY and CDR2 as SMNVEV (reference sequence).

Only one count was recorded for this clone. The chain carries TRBV2 and TRBJ2-3; 13 nucleotides align to TRBD2. The CDR3 spans 14 residues. V dropped 6 bases and J dropped 6; count of bases not matched to a gene: 3. Germline assignment: CDR1 SNHLY and CDR2 FYNNEI. CDR3 in DNA: TGTGCCAGCAGATGGACTAGCGGGAGCGATACGCAGTATTTT. As protein: CASRWTSGSDTQYF. Filled out from reference TRBV2 and TRBJ2-3, the complete variable domain reads EPEVTQTPSHQVTQMGQEVILRCVPISNHLYFYWYRQILGQKVEFLVSFYNNEISEKSEIFDDQFSVERPDGSNFTLKIRSTKLEDSAMYFCASRWTSGSDTQYFGPGTRLTVL.

This chain links TRBV19 with TRBJ2-2, with 8 bases lining up with TRBD1. Germline trimming cut 9 bases from V and 5 bases from J; bases unmatched to any gene: 2. The CDR3 extends over 12 amino acids. Germline V gene data show CDR1 as LNHDA and CDR2 as SQIVND (reference sequence). The CDR3 DNA is TGTGCCAGCACAGGGGGTACCGGGGAGCTGTTTTTT. Amino acid sequence: CASTGGTGELFF.

This clone was seen only a few times. The chain recombines TRBV5-6 with TRBJ1-5; D might be TRBD1 (5 bases). This CDR3 contains 13 residues. The V end lost 0 bases, the J end lost 12 bases, and 13 bases lay between the germline ends. Germline CDR1 is SGHDT and CDR2 is YYEEEE. In DNA form, the CDR3 reads TGTGCCAGCAGCTTGGCGGAGGGGAGTCTCCAGCATTTT. Translation: CASSLAEGSLQHF.

The V gene is TRBV28, the J gene TRBJ1-2; TRBD1 agrees at 8 bases. CDR1 is MDHEN and CDR2 is SYDVKM in the germline V gene. With 9 bases clipped from V and 4 bases from J, the junction kept 10 bases outside the gene matches. The CDR3 is 14 residues long. This chain's CDR3 is CASSGTGTGYGYTF. In DNA form, the CDR3 reads TGTGCCAGTTCTGGGACCGGGACAGGCTATGGCTACACCTTC.

The CDR3 here is CASSPPNLANLEAFF. The CDR3 coding sequence is TGTGCCAGCTCACCACCGAATCTAGCAAATCTTGAAGCTTTCTTT. V and J are TRBV18 and TRBJ1-1; D gene ambiguous. This CDR3 spans 15 amino acids. CDR1 is KGHSH and CDR2 is LQKENI in the germline V gene. V shed 0 bases and J shed 7 bases, with 15 bases lying between them.

This clone was seen only a few times. This chain links TRBV19 with TRBJ2-7, with 9 nucleotides matching TRBD1. The CDR3 covers 15 residues. V gave up 3 bases and J gave up 4 bases; unmatched junction bases: 7. Germline CDR1 reads LNHDA; CDR2 reads SQIVND (reference sequence). CDR3 region: CASSIGTGPVYEQYV. The CDR3, as DNA: TGTGCCAGTAGTATCGGGACAGGGCCAGTGTACGAGCAGTACGTC.

The gene calls are TRBV20-1 and TRBJ1-1; 9 bases agree with TRBD1. The J segment lost 8 bases and the V segment lost 5 bases, leaving 0 bases of the junction unmatched. From germline, CDR1 is DFQATT and CDR2 SNEGSKA (reference sequence). The CDR3 spans 10 residues. The CDR3 protein is CSAGTGEAFF. CDR3 DNA sequence: TGCAGTGCTGGGACAGGGGAAGCTTTCTTT.

The chain links TRBV6-5 to TRBJ2-1; perhaps TRBD1 as D (6 bases). This CDR3 is 14 amino acids long. Between the trimmed V and J ends, which lost 4 bases and 5 bases, there was a span of 12 bases. The germline gives CDR1 MNHEY, CDR2 SVGAGI. As DNA, the CDR3 is TGTGCCAGCAGTTCTGGGACATTGAACAATGAGCAGTTCTTC. Translating it yields CASSSGTLNNEQFF.

This clone was observed a single time. The chain uses TRBV19 and TRBJ2-1, with TRBD1 matching 7 bases. CDR1 LNHDA and CDR2 SQIVND come from the germline V gene (reference sequence). The length of the CDR3 is 13 residues. With 3 bases clipped from V and 9 bases from J, the junction kept 5 bases outside the gene matches. The CDR3 DNA reads TGTGCCAGTAGTATGAGGGGGCGCGGTGAGCAGTTCTTC. As protein: CASSMRGRGEQFF. Variable domain in full (rest from reference TRBV19 and TRBJ2-1): DGGITQSPKYLFRKEGQNVTLSCEQNLNHDAMYWYRQDPGQGLRLIYYSQIVNDFQKGDIAEGYSVSREKKESFPLTVTSAQKNPTAFYLCASSMRGRGEQFFGPGTRLTVL.

This chain joins TRBV27 and TRBJ2-5; 7 bases are shared with TRBD2. The V and J ends lost 2 bases and 4 bases, in that order; junction bases with no gene match: 7. This CDR3 has 15 residues. The germline V gene encodes CDR1 MNHEY and CDR2 SMNVEV (reference sequence). The CDR3 spells CASSLGDYLRETQYF. The CDR3 DNA reads as TGTGCCAGCAGTTTAGGGGACTACCTCCGAGAGACCCAGTACTTC.

The V gene is TRBV15, the J gene TRBJ2-2; a possible D gene is TRBD2 (5 bases). The CDR3 consists of 17 residues. V was cut by 0 bases and J by 0 bases, with 11 bases left in between. The germline CDR1 and CDR2 sequences are LNHNV and YYDKDF (reference sequence). The CDR3 DNA follows: TGTGCCACCAGCAGAGATCGAGCGGCGACGAACACCGGGGAGCTGTTTTTT. Protein: CATSRDRAATNTGELFF.

J is TRBJ2-5 and V is TRBV4-2; TRBD1 matches 7 bases. The CDR3 extends over 17 amino acids. The germline V gene encodes CDR1 LGHNA and CDR2 YNFKEQ. The ends lost 0 bases at V and 1 base at J; junction bases unmatched: 8. DNA for the CDR3: TGTGCCAGCAGCCAAGAAGGGGGCACCCCTTCCCAAGAGACCCAGTACTTC. It encodes CASSQEGGTPSQETQYF.

This clone has just one count. The chain combines TRBV5-7 with TRBJ1-5, with a possible D match to TRBD1 (5 bases). TRBV5-7 has ORF status, its function being uncertain. The CDR3 length is 16 residues. V was clipped by 0 bases and J by 10 bases, with 20 bases between them. CDR3 nucleotide sequence: TGTGCCAGCAGCTTGGGACAGCAACTAAAAATCAGCCCCCAGCATTTT. It yields the protein CASSLGQQLKISPQHF.